What follows are 10 T cell receptor beta chains derived from one specimen sequenced in a study of blood T cell repertoires in COVID-19. Libraries were prepared by immunoSEQ multiplex PCR; TCRdb keeps only in-frame clonotypes and omits some of them. The data show roughly 300,000 clones, around 84% seen once. Input material: PBMCs or T cells enriched from blood (not recorded which). The receptors derive from a young woman who had recovered from COVID-19.

This clone was observed once. The J gene is TRBJ2-5, the V gene TRBV5-1; maybe TRBD1 (6 bases). The CDR3 loop spans 15 amino acids. Germline V gives CDR1 SGHRS, CDR2 YFSETQ. The germline V and J ends were trimmed by 0 bases and 9 bases, with 18 bases remaining between them. Written as DNA, the CDR3 is TGCGCCAGCAGCTTGGGGACAGCGAACCCGGGACCCCAGTACTTC. This gives the protein CASSLGTANPGPQYF.

The rearrangement links TRBV5-4 to TRBJ2-7; 10 positions agree with TRBD2. V shed 2 bases and J 3 bases; nucleotides not matched to a gene: 2. This CDR3 region has 14 residues. The V gene's germline CDR1 is SGHNT and CDR2 YYREEE (reference sequence). Here the CDR3 reads CASSFLAGDYEQYF. The CDR3 DNA follows: TGTGCCAGCAGCTTCCTAGCGGGGGACTACGAGCAGTACTTC.

The chain combines TRBV9 with TRBJ1-2, with a tentative D call TRBD1 (6 bases). Germline CDR1 is SGDLS and CDR2 is YYNGEE. V lost 0 bases and J 2 bases, leaving 11 bases between the germline ends. The CDR3 has 15 residues. The CDR3 DNA reads as TGTGCCAGCAGCGTAGGGTCAGGACAGAACTATGGCTACACCTTC. Translating it yields CASSVGSGQNYGYTF. The full variable domain, completed using reference TRBV9 and TRBJ1-2, is DSGVTQTPKHLITATGQRVTLRCSPRSGDLSVYWYQQSLDQGLQFLIQYYNGEERAKGNILERFSAQQFPDLHSELNLSSLELGDSALYFCASSVGSGQNYGYTFGSGTRLTVV.

The genes are TRBV5-8 and TRBJ2-3, with 7 bases identical to TRBD2. The CDR3 length is 15 residues. The V gene's germline CDR1 is SGHTS and CDR2 YDEGEE. V trimming: 4 bases; J trimming: 3 bases; junction bases outside the gene matches: 8. CDR3 in DNA: TGTGCCAGCAGCCTAGGACTAGTCAGGACAGATACGCAGTATTTT. Protein product: CASSLGLVRTDTQYF.

V gene TRBV19 combines with J gene TRBJ1-3, with D hard to call. In germline, CDR1 is LNHDA, CDR2 SQIVND (reference sequence). V was pared by 3 bases and J by 4 bases, with 10 bases between. The CDR3 is made up of 14 amino acids. CDR3 nucleotides: TGTGCCAGTAGTATCCCGGGAATCGGAAACACCATATATTTT. Translated, it gives CASSIPGIGNTIYF. The full variable domain, its missing parts supplied by reference TRBV19 and TRBJ1-3, is DGGITQSPKYLFRKEGQNVTLSCEQNLNHDAMYWYRQDPGQGLRLIYYSQIVNDFQKGDIAEGYSVSREKKESFPLTVTSAQKNPTAFYLCASSIPGIGNTIYFGEGSWLTVV.

The V gene is TRBV6-1, the J gene TRBJ2-6; D is undetermined. The CDR3 has 14 residues. Trimming pared 3 bases from V and 3 bases from J, leaving 6 bases between. Per germline, CDR1 MNHNS and CDR2 SASEGT. This chain's CDR3 is CASSEAYGANVLTF. CDR3 DNA sequence: TGTGCCAGCAGTGAGGCATATGGGGCCAACGTCCTGACTTTC.

This chain connects TRBV4-2 to TRBJ2-7; TRBD1 matches at 8 bases. This CDR3 comprises 15 residues. The junction had 6 bases not matched to a gene; V was cut back by 3 bases and J by 2 bases. CDR1 and CDR2 from the germline V gene are LGHNA and YNFKEQ. The CDR3 DNA follows: TGTGCCAGCAGCCAGGAACACAGGGGGGCCTACGAGCAGTACTTC. As protein: CASSQEHRGAYEQYF.

CDR3 region: CATSDTQGGAEKLFF. The CDR3 coding sequence is TGTGCCACCAGTGATACACAGGGTGGTGCTGAAAAACTGTTTTTT. The chain has TRBV24-1 and TRBJ1-4; TRBD1 is a possible D gene (6 bases). The CDR3 spans 15 residues. The V gene's germline CDR1 is KGHDR and CDR2 SFDVKD. V dropped 3 bases and J dropped 7 bases, with 14 bases sitting between them.

The chain has TRBV24-1 and TRBJ2-3; 9 positions agree with TRBD1. The CDR3 runs 16 residues. With V trimmed by 4 bases and J by 3 bases, 7 bases remained unmatched. Germline CDR1 and CDR2: KGHDR and SFDVKD. For the CDR3, the DNA is TGTGCCACCAGTGACGCCCGGGACAGGGAAACAGATACGCAGTATTTT. It encodes CATSDARDRETDTQYF.

The chain links TRBV14 to TRBJ2-7; 8 nucleotides agree with TRBD2. The germline CDR1 and CDR2 sequences are SGHDN and FVKESK. The CDR3 has 15 residues. The V and J ends lost 4 bases and 4 bases, in that order; junction bases with no gene match: 9. The CDR3 sequence: CASSLGLAPSYEQYF. CDR3 DNA sequence: TGTGCCAGCAGCCTAGGACTAGCCCCTTCATACGAGCAGTACTTC.